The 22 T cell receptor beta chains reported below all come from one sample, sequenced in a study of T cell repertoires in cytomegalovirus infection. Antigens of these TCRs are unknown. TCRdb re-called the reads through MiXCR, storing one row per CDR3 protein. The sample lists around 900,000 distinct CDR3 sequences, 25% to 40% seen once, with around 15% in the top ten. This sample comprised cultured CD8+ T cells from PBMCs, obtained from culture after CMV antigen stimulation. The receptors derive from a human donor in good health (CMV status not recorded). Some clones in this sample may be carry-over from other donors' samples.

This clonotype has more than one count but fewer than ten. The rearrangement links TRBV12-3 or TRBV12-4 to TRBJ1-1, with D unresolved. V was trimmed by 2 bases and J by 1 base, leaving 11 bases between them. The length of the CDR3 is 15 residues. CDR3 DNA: TGTGCCAGCAGTTTATCCCCGACGGCGAACACTGAAGCTTTCTTT. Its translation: CASSLSPTANTEAFF.

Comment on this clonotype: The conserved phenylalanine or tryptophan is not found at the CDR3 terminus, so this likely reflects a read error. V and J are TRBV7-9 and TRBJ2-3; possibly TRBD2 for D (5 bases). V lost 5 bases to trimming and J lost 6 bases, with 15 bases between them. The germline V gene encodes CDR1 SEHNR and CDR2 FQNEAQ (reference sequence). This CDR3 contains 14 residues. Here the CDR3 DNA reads TGTGCCAGCAGCCCGGAGGAGGCCCGGGATACGCAGTATTAT. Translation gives CASSPEEARDTQYY.

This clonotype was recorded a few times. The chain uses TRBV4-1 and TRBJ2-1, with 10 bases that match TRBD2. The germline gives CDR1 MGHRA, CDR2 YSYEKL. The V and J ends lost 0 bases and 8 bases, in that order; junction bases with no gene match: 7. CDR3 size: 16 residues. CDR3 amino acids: CASSQELGTSVYEQFF. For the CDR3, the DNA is TGCGCCAGCAGCCAAGAGTTGGGGACTAGCGTTTATGAGCAGTTCTTC.

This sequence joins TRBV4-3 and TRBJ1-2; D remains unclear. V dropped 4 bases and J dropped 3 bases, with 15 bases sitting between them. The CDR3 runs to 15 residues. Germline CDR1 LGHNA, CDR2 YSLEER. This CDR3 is CASSPAFPYDYGYTF. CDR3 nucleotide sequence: TGCGCCAGCAGCCCCGCTTTTCCTTACGACTATGGCTACACCTTC.

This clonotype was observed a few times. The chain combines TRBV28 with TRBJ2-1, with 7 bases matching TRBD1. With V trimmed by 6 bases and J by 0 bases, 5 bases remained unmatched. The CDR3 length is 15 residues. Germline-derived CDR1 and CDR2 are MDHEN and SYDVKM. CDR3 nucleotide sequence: TGTGCCAGCAGCCGGGACAGTAGCTCCTACAATGAGCAGTTCTTC. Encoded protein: CASSRDSSSYNEQFF. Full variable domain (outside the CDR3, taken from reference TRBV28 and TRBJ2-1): DVKVTQSSRYLVKRTGEKVFLECVQDMDHENMFWYRQDPGLGLRLIYFSYDVKMKEKGDIPEGYSVSREKKERFSLILESASTNQTSMYLCASSRDSSSYNEQFFGPGTRLTVL.

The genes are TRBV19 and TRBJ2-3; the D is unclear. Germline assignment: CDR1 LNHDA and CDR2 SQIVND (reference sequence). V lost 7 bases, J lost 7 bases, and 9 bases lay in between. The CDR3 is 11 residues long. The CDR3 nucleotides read TGTGCCAGTATTGGCGGCTATACGCAGTATTTT. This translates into CASIGGYTQYF.

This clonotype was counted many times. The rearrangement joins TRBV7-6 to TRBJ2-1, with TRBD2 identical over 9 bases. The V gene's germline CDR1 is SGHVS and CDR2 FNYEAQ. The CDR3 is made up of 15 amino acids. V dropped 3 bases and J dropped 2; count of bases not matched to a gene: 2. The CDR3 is CASSLGGGAYNEQFF. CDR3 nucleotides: TGTGCCAGCAGCTTGGGCGGGGGGGCCTACAATGAGCAGTTCTTC.

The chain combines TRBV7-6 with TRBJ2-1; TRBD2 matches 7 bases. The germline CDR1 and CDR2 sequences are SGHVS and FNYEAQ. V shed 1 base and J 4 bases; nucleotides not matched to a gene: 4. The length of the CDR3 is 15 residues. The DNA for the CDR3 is TGTGCCAGCAGCTTAGGGGACTACATTTACAATGAGCAGTTCTTC. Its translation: CASSLGDYIYNEQFF.

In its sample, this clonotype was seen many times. The CDR3 DNA reads TGTGCCAGCAGTTACCCGGGAAACACTGAAGCTTTCTTT. Amino acids: CASSYPGNTEAFF. This rearrangement joins TRBV6-5 to TRBJ1-1, with D unresolved. The germline V gene has CDR1 MNHEY and CDR2 SVGAGI. V was shortened by 2 bases and J by 2 bases, with 6 bases between the two germline ends. This CDR3 contains 13 residues.

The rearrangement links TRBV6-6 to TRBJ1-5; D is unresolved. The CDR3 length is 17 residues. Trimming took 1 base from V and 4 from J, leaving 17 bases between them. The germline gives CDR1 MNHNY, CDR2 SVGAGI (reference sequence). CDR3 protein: CASSYLSARIANQPQHF. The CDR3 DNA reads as TGTGCCAGCAGTTACTTATCCGCCAGGATAGCGAATCAGCCCCAGCATTTT.

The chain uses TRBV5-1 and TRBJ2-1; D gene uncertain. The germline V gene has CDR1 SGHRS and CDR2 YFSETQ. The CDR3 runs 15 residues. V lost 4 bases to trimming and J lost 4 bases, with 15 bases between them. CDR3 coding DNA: TGCGCCAGCAGCCACCCTAAAGAGGTTTACAATGAGCAGTTCTTC. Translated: CASSHPKEVYNEQFF. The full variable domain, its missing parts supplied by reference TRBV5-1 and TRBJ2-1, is KAGVTQTPRYLIKTRGQQVTLSCSPISGHRSVSWYQQTPGQGLQFLFEYFSETQRNKGNFPGRFSGRQFSNSRSEMNVSTLELGDSALYLCASSHPKEVYNEQFFGPGTRLTVL.

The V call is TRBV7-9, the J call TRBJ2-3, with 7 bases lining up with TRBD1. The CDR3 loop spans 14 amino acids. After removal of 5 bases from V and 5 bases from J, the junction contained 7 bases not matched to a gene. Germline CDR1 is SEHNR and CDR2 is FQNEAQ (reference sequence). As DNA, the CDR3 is TGTGCCAGCAGCGCCCGAGGGGGCGTAGATACGCAGTATTTT. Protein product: CASSARGGVDTQYF. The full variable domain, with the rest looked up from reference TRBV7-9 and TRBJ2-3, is DTGVSQNPRHKITKRGQNVTFRCDPISEHNRLYWYRQTLGQGPEFLTYFQNEAQLEKSRLLSDRFSAERPKGSFSTLEIQRTEQGDSAMYLCASSARGGVDTQYFGPGTRLTVL.

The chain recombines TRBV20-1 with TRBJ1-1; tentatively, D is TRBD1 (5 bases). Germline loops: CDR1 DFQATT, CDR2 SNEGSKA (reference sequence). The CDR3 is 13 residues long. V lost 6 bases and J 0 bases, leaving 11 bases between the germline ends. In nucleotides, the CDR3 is TGCAGTGCCACCGGACATTTGAACACTGAAGCTTTCTTT. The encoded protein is CSATGHLNTEAFF.

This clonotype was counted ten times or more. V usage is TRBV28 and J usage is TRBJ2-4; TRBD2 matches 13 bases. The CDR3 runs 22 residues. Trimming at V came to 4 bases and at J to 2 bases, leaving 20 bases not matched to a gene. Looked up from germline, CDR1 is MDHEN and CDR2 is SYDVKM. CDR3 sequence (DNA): TGTGCCAGCAGTTATCAACAGTGGACTAGCGGGGGCTCGAGGGGCACCAAAAACATTCAGTACTTC. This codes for CASSYQQWTSGGSRGTKNIQYF. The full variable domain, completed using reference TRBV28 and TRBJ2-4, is DVKVTQSSRYLVKRTGEKVFLECVQDMDHENMFWYRQDPGLGLRLIYFSYDVKMKEKGDIPEGYSVSREKKERFSLILESASTNQTSMYLCASSYQQWTSGGSRGTKNIQYFGAGTRLSVL.

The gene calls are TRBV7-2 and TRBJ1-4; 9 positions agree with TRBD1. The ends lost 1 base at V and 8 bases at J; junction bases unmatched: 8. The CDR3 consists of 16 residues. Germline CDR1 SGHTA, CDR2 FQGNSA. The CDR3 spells CASSLGETGGWEKLFF. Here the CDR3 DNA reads TGTGCCAGCAGCTTAGGCGAGACAGGGGGTTGGGAAAAACTGTTTTTT.

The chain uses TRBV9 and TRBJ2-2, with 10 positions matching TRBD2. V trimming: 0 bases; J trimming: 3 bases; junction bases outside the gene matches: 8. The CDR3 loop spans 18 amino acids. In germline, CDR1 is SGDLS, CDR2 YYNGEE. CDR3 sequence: CASSVAEAGGQYTGELFF. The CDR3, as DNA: TGTGCCAGCAGCGTAGCTGAAGCGGGGGGGCAGTACACCGGGGAGCTGTTTTTT.

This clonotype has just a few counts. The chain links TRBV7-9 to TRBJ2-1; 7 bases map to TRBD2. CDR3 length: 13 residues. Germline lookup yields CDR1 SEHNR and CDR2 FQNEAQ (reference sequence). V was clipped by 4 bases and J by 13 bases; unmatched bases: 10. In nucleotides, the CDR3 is TGTGCCAGCAGCTCCCCCTCGGGCGGGGGACAGTTCTTC. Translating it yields CASSSPSGGGQFF. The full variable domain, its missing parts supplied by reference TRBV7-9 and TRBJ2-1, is DTGVSQNPRHKITKRGQNVTFRCDPISEHNRLYWYRQTLGQGPEFLTYFQNEAQLEKSRLLSDRFSAERPKGSFSTLEIQRTEQGDSAMYLCASSSPSGGGQFFGPGTRLTVL.

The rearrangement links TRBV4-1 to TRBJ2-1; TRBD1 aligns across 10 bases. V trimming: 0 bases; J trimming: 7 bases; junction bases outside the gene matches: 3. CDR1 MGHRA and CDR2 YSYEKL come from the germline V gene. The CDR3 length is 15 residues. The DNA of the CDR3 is TGCGCCAGCAGCCAAGAGGGACAGGGGAGGAATGAGCAGTTCTTC. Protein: CASSQEGQGRNEQFF.

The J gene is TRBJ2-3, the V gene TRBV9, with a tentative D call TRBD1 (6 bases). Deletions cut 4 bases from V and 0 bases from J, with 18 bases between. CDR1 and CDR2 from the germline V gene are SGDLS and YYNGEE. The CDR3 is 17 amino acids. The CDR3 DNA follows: TGTGCCAGCAGCATCCACAGGGTGAGGGCTAGCACAGATACGCAGTATTTT. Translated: CASSIHRVRASTDTQYF.

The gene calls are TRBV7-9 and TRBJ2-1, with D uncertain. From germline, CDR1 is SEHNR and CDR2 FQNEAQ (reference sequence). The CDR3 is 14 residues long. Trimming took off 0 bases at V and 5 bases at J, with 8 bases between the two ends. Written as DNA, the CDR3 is TGTGCCAGCAGCTTAGCCATCAGAGACAATGAGCAGTTCTTC. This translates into CASSLAIRDNEQFF.

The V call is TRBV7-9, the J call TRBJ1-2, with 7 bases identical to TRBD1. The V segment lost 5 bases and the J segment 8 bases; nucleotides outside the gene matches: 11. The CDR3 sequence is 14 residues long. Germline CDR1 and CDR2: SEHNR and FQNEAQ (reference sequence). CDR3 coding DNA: TGTGCCAGCAGCCCCGTGACAGGGCAGAGGGGCTACACCTTC. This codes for CASSPVTGQRGYTF.

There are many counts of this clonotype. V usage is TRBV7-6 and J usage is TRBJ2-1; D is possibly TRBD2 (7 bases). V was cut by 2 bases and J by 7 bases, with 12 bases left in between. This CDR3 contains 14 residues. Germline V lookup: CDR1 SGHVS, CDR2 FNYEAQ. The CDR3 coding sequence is TGTGCCAGCAGCTTATTGGGGGGGGCGAATGAGCAGTTCTTC. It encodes CASSLLGGANEQFF.